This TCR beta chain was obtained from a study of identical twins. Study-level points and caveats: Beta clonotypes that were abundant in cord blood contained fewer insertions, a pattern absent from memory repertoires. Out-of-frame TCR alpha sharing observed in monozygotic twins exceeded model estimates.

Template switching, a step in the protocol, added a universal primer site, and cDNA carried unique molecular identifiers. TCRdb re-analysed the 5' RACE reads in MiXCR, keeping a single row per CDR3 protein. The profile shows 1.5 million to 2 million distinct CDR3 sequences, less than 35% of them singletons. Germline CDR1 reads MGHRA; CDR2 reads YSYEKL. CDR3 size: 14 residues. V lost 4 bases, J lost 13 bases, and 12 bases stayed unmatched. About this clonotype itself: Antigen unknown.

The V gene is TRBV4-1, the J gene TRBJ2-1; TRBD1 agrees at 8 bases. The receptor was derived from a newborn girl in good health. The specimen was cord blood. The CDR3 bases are TGCGCCAGCAGCCCCTGGACAGGGAAAAGCATTCAGTTCTTC. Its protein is CASSPWTGKSIQFF.